This entry lists 22 T cell receptor beta chains sequenced from one sample in a study of shared clonotypes between healthy human individuals. Sequencing used immunoSEQ multiplex PCR; TCRdb keeps in-frame clones, though not all of them. This table holds about 2.1 million clones, about 92% found once. Naive CD8 cells lacked CD45RO, underwent positive selection for CCR7 and left out terminally differentiated effector memory CD45RA+ cells. The sequencing input was naive CD8+ T cells from PBMCs. These receptors came from a man in his late teens or twenties in good health. Some clones in this sample may be carry-over from other donors' samples.

This clone came up once. CDR3 region: CASSEGTPINYEQYF. The CDR3 bases are TGTGCCAGCAGTGAAGGAACCCCGATCAACTACGAGCAGTACTTC. V and J are TRBV6-1 and TRBJ2-7; no reliable D call. V was trimmed by 1 base and J by 3 bases, leaving 13 bases between them. Germline V CDR1 and CDR2: MNHNS, SASEGT. The CDR3 spans 15 residues.

The J gene is TRBJ2-7, the V gene TRBV7-6, with 8 bases matching TRBD2. This CDR3 contains 15 residues. Germline values: CDR1 SGHVS, CDR2 FNYEAQ. The junction had 15 bases not matched to a gene; V was cut back by 8 bases and J by 6 bases. CDR3 coding DNA: TGTGCCAGCGACCCGACTAACAGCGGGAGACGCGAGCAGTACTTC. Encoded protein: CASDPTNSGRREQYF. Filled out from reference TRBV7-6 and TRBJ2-7, the complete variable domain reads GAGVSQSPRYKVTKRGQDVALRCDPISGHVSLYWYRQALGQGPEFLTYFNYEAQQDKSGLPNDRFSAERPEGSISTLTIQRTEQRDSAMYRCASDPTNSGRREQYFGPGTRLTVT.

The V and J genes are TRBV7-9 and TRBJ1-2, with D possibly matching TRBD1 (5 bases). The CDR3 loop spans 13 amino acids. Trimming left V 5 bases short and J 6 bases short, with 13 bases between. CDR1 and CDR2 from the germline V gene are SEHNR and FQNEAQ (reference sequence). The CDR3 region has the DNA TGTGCCAGCAGCCACGGAGGGGCTGATGGCTACACCTTC. Translation gives CASSHGGADGYTF.

J is TRBJ2-1 and V is TRBV13; 8 bases map to TRBD1. Germline V gene data show CDR1 as PRHDT and CDR2 as FYEKMQ (reference sequence). The CDR3 spans 14 residues. Trimming removed 4 bases from V and 6 bases from J; junction bases left unmatched: 5. The CDR3 loop reads CASSSRTGINEQFF. CDR3 coding DNA: TGTGCCAGCAGCTCACGGACAGGGATCAATGAGCAGTTCTTC.

The rearrangement uses TRBV11-2 and TRBJ2-1; 9 nucleotides line up with TRBD2. V was pared by 0 bases and J by 7 bases, with 10 bases of the junction left unmatched. Germline CDR1 and CDR2: SGHAT and FQNNGV. The CDR3 length is 17 residues. CDR3 loop: CASSLEPPSGRLNEQFF. DNA of the CDR3: TGTGCCAGCAGCTTAGAACCTCCCAGCGGGAGGTTGAATGAGCAGTTCTTC.

This chain uses TRBV7-3 with TRBJ2-2; 9 positions agree with TRBD1. The CDR3 is 21 amino acids. Germline CDR1 is SGHTA and CDR2 is FQGTGA. With V trimmed by 4 bases and J by 0 bases, 18 bases remained unmatched. The DNA of the CDR3 is TGTGCCAGCAGCTCCCGGACAGGGGTGGTGGCTAGCGGAGCGAACACCGGGGAGCTGTTTTTT. It specifies CASSSRTGVVASGANTGELFF.

In the case of this clone: This sample includes further DNA sequences coding for the same CDR3. The chain combines TRBV6-1 with TRBJ2-3, with a weak D call TRBD2 (6 bases). Germline V lookup: CDR1 MNHNS, CDR2 SASEGT. The CDR3 length is 15 residues. V shed 3 bases and J shed 1 base, with 11 bases lying between them. CDR3 sequence: CASSDRTGGTDTQYF. The CDR3 region has the DNA TGTGCCAGCAGTGATAGGACGGGGGGCACAGATACGCAGTATTTT.

This clone was seen only a few times. V gene TRBV4-2 combines with J gene TRBJ1-1; the D gene is possibly TRBD1 (5 bases). The CDR3 loop spans 14 amino acids. V was pared by 1 base and J by 7 bases, with 13 bases between. CDR1 and CDR2 from the germline V gene are LGHNA and YNFKEQ. This CDR3 is CASSQGSGTDEAFF. CDR3 coding DNA: TGTGCCAGCAGCCAAGGGTCAGGGACGGATGAAGCTTTCTTT.

The rearrangement joins TRBV19 to TRBJ2-1; weak D call: TRBD1 (7 bases). The CDR3 runs to 13 residues. V was clipped by 6 bases and J by 3 bases, with 9 bases between them. Per germline, CDR1 LNHDA and CDR2 SQIVND (reference sequence). CDR3 region: CASSQGGYNEQFF. CDR3 coding DNA: TGTGCCAGTAGCCAGGGGGGCTACAATGAGCAGTTCTTC.

The rearrangement uses TRBV11-2 and TRBJ2-1, with 9 bases matching TRBD2. Per the germline V gene, CDR1 is SGHAT and CDR2 is FQNNGV. The junction had 5 bases not matched to a gene; V was cut back by 1 base and J by 1 base. This CDR3 has 17 residues. This chain's CDR3 is CASSLGRLAASYNEQFF. CDR3 sequence (DNA): TGTGCCAGCAGCTTAGGAAGACTAGCGGCTTCCTACAATGAGCAGTTCTTC.

The V gene is TRBV27, the J gene TRBJ2-2, with TRBD1 as a possible D gene (6 bases). CDR1 and CDR2 from the germline V gene are MNHEY and SMNVEV (reference sequence). This CDR3 has 16 amino acids. Trimming pared 8 bases from V and 0 bases from J, leaving 16 bases between. CDR3 loop: CASGTGPGTNTGELFF. The CDR3 DNA reads as TGTGCCAGCGGAACAGGGCCAGGGACGAACACCGGGGAGCTGTTTTTT.

The V and J genes are TRBV27 and TRBJ1-5, with 9 bases matching TRBD1. J gave up 6 bases and V 2 bases, and 5 bases lay outside the gene matches. Germline V lookup: CDR1 MNHEY, CDR2 SMNVEV (reference sequence). The CDR3 totals 15 residues. The CDR3 DNA follows: TGTGCCAGCAGTTTAACACAGGGGGCACGTCAGCCCCAGCATTTT. The encoded protein is CASSLTQGARQPQHF.

Turning to this clone: Other DNA variants within this sample encode the same CDR3. This chain uses TRBV28 with TRBJ1-1, with D uncertain. V lost 6 bases and J lost 1, with 12 bases in between. CDR3 length: 14 amino acids. CDR1 and CDR2 (germline): MDHEN, SYDVKM. The CDR3 coding sequence is TGTGCCAGCAGCCCTGGTGGGGAGAACACTGAAGCTTTCTTT. Protein sequence: CASSPGGENTEAFF.

The V and J genes are TRBV15 and TRBJ1-4; D uncertain. This CDR3 is built from 13 residues. The germline gives CDR1 LNHNV, CDR2 YYDKDF (reference sequence). V gave up 1 base and J gave up 5 bases, with 5 bases separating them. The CDR3 spells CATSRVENEKLFF. The CDR3 DNA is TGTGCCACCAGCAGAGTAGAGAATGAAAAACTGTTTTTT.

V gene TRBV7-2 combines with J gene TRBJ1-5; D ambiguous. Trimming took 2 bases from V and 0 from J, leaving 11 bases between them. CDR1 and CDR2 (germline): SGHTA, FQGNSA. This CDR3 has 16 amino acids. CDR3 coding DNA: TGTGCCAGCAGCTTAAGTTTTGGGATTAGCAATCAGCCCCAGCATTTT. It yields the protein CASSLSFGISNQPQHF.

The chain uses TRBV5-1 and TRBJ2-1; TRBD2 aligns across 11 bases. Germline CDR1 is SGHRS and CDR2 is YFSETQ. V gave up 0 bases and J gave up 4 bases; unmatched junction bases: 12. The CDR3 loop spans 19 amino acids. The CDR3 region is CASSLGGLRLAGMYNEQFF. The CDR3, as DNA: TGCGCCAGCAGCTTGGGGGGGTTGAGACTAGCGGGAATGTACAATGAGCAGTTCTTC. Together with reference TRBV5-1 and TRBJ2-1, the CDR3 gives the full variable domain: KAGVTQTPRYLIKTRGQQVTLSCSPISGHRSVSWYQQTPGQGLQFLFEYFSETQRNKGNFPGRFSGRQFSNSRSEMNVSTLELGDSALYLCASSLGGLRLAGMYNEQFFGPGTRLTVL.

The V call is TRBV19, the J call TRBJ1-1; 10 bases line up with TRBD1. The germline V gene encodes CDR1 LNHDA and CDR2 SQIVND (reference sequence). CDR3 length: 15 amino acids. Trimming removed 6 bases from V and 6 bases from J; junction bases left unmatched: 10. Here the CDR3 DNA reads TGTGCCAGTAGCAGACAGGGGGCGCGAATCGCTGAAGCTTTCTTT. Protein sequence: CASSRQGARIAEAFF.

J is TRBJ2-7 and V is TRBV7-2; weak D call: TRBD2 (6 bases). The CDR3 is 14 amino acids. Trimming took off 3 bases at V and 2 bases at J, with 11 bases between the two ends. CDR1 is SGHTA and CDR2 is FQGNSA in the germline V gene. The CDR3 spells CASSLGLMPYEQYF. CDR3 bases: TGTGCCAGCAGCTTGGGACTCATGCCCTACGAGCAGTACTTC.

The chain carries TRBV4-1 and TRBJ2-1, with 10 positions matching TRBD2. V trimming: 1 base; J trimming: 10 bases; junction bases outside the gene matches: 7. Germline V lookup: CDR1 MGHRA, CDR2 YSYEKL. The CDR3 runs to 15 residues. CDR3 nucleotides: TGCGCCAGCAGCCAAGTTACTAGCGGGATCGTGGAGCAGTTCTTC. Amino acids: CASSQVTSGIVEQFF.

The chain uses TRBV19 and TRBJ2-1; unclear D gene. This CDR3 has 14 amino acids. V lost 0 bases to trimming and J lost 3 bases, with 6 bases between them. Germline assignment: CDR1 LNHDA and CDR2 SQIVND (reference sequence). This chain's CDR3 is CASSIDSYYNEQFF. CDR3 coding DNA: TGTGCCAGTAGTATAGATTCCTACTACAATGAGCAGTTCTTC.

In regard to this clone: Other DNA sequences in the same sample also yield this CDR3. V and J are TRBV15 and TRBJ2-7, with D possibly being TRBD1 (6 bases). This CDR3 has 13 residues. The V gene lost 1 base and the J gene lost 3 bases, with 7 bases spanning the gap. CDR1 and CDR2 (germline): LNHNV, YYDKDF (reference sequence). This CDR3 is CATSRGDNYEQYF. The CDR3 bases are TGTGCCACCAGCAGAGGGGACAACTACGAGCAGTACTTC.

The chain has TRBV7-6 and TRBJ2-3; D is ambiguous. The ends were cut back, 1 base at V and 2 bases at J, with 7 bases in the middle. The CDR3 totals 14 residues. Germline values: CDR1 SGHVS, CDR2 FNYEAQ. CDR3 sequence (DNA): TGTGCCAGCAGCTTAGAGGATAACACAGATACGCAGTATTTT. Protein: CASSLEDNTDTQYF.